These 24 T cell receptor beta chains originate from one sample sequenced in a study of blood T cell repertoires in COVID-19. The method was immunoSEQ multiplex PCR; TCRdb's version includes in-frame clones alone and lacks a portion of them. The sample has 330,000 or so clones, roughly 87% seen once; the top ten hold just over 9.5%. The sequencing input was peripheral blood. Receptors were obtained from a man aged 25 to 40 with COVID-19, enrolled during active disease.

The chain joins TRBV19 to TRBJ2-7, with a weak D call TRBD2 (6 bases). V lost 2 bases to trimming and J lost 2 bases, with 13 bases between them. The CDR3 is 15 residues long. The germline V gene encodes CDR1 LNHDA and CDR2 SQIVND (reference sequence). The CDR3 nucleotides read TGTGCCAGTAGTATATCGGGTCGGGGGACCTACGAGCAGTACTTC. This encodes CASSISGRGTYEQYF.

The V gene is TRBV7-9, the J gene TRBJ2-5; 7 positions match TRBD1. The CDR3 has 13 residues. V shed 5 bases, J shed 5 bases, and the junction held 5 bases outside the gene matches. Germline assignment: CDR1 SEHNR and CDR2 FQNEAQ (reference sequence). In nucleotides, the CDR3 is TGTGCCAGCAGCAAGACAGGGCGGGAGACCCAGTACTTC. Translation gives CASSKTGRETQYF.

The CDR3 reads CASSRRDRVFYEQYF. The CDR3 coding sequence is TGTGCCAGCAGCCGGAGGGACAGGGTCTTCTACGAGCAGTACTTC. The chain is built from TRBV13 and TRBJ2-7; TRBD1 aligns across 9 bases. The CDR3 length is 15 residues. The V gene end was trimmed by 5 bases and the J gene end by 3 bases; junction bases not matched to a gene: 8. The germline CDR1 and CDR2 sequences are PRHDT and FYEKMQ (reference sequence).

This chain connects TRBV6-5 to TRBJ2-7; unclear D gene. Trimming took off 2 bases at V and 1 base at J, with 12 bases between the two ends. CDR1 is MNHEY and CDR2 is SVGAGI in the germline V gene. This CDR3 has 15 amino acids. The CDR3 sequence is CASSYAAETSYEQYF. The CDR3 DNA reads TGTGCCAGCAGTTACGCGGCGGAAACATCCTACGAGCAGTACTTC.

The count of this clone is one. This sequence joins TRBV6-5 and TRBJ2-7; D might be TRBD2 (6 bases). The CDR3 spans 14 residues. V lost 11 bases to trimming and J lost 0 bases, with 17 bases between them. The germline V gene encodes CDR1 MNHEY and CDR2 SVGAGI. This chain's CDR3 is CAASGGSSSYEQYF. In DNA form, the CDR3 reads TGTGCCGCCTCAGGAGGGTCTTCCTCCTACGAGCAGTACTTC.

The chain uses TRBV18 and TRBJ1-5; TRBD1 matches 7 bases. This CDR3 comprises 17 residues. Looked up from germline, CDR1 is KGHSH and CDR2 is LQKENI. Trimming cost V 6 bases and J 0 bases; bases outside gene matches: 11. The CDR3 is CASSPRTGANSNQPQHF. The CDR3 region has the DNA TGTGCCAGCTCGCCTCGGACAGGCGCGAATAGCAATCAGCCCCAGCATTTT.

This rearrangement joins TRBV7-2 to TRBJ2-7; 7 nucleotides agree with TRBD1. The germline V gene has CDR1 SGHTA and CDR2 FQGNSA. V lost 5 bases to trimming and J lost 2 bases; unmatched junction nucleotides: 6. The CDR3 runs to 14 residues. The CDR3 DNA reads as TGTGCCAGCAGCACGTCGACAGGGACCTACGAGCAGTACTTC. This sequence encodes CASSTSTGTYEQYF.

The rearrangement joins TRBV7-2 to TRBJ1-1, with D perhaps TRBD1 (6 bases). The CDR3 length is 13 residues. Germline CDR1 SGHTA, CDR2 FQGNSA. Trimming removed 6 bases at V and 6 bases at J, with 14 bases between. CDR3 loop: CASRTRGAAEAFF. CDR3 bases: TGTGCCAGCAGGACTCGGGGGGCCGCTGAAGCTTTCTTT.

CDR3 protein: CASRKYTVNTEAFF. CDR3 coding DNA: TGTGCCAGCAGGAAGTACACCGTGAACACTGAAGCTTTCTTT. This rearrangement joins TRBV2 to TRBJ1-1; D uncertain. CDR3 length: 14 amino acids. Trimming shortened V by 6 bases and J by 0 bases, and 11 bases separated the two germline ends. Germline V gene sequence: CDR1 SNHLY, CDR2 FYNNEI.

The gene calls are TRBV18 and TRBJ2-1; 10 nucleotides align to TRBD2. After removal of 6 bases from V and 6 bases from J, the junction contained 11 bases not matched to a gene. The CDR3 totals 16 residues. The germline gives CDR1 KGHSH, CDR2 LQKENI. The CDR3 region has the DNA TGTGCCAGCTCCCTGCCGGCGAGCGGGAGGGGCAATGAGCAGTTCTTC. It translates to CASSLPASGRGNEQFF. Full variable domain (rest looked up from reference TRBV18 and TRBJ2-1): NAGVMQNPRHLVRRRGQEARLRCSPMKGHSHVYWYRQLPEEGLKFMVYLQKENIIDESGMPKERFSAEFPKEGPSILRIQQVVRGDSAAYFCASSLPASGRGNEQFFGPGTRLTVL.

The chain uses TRBV4-1 and TRBJ2-3; 12 nucleotides agree with TRBD1. Looked up from germline, CDR1 is MGHRA and CDR2 is YSYEKL. CDR3 length equals 16 residues. V was pared by 4 bases and J by 2 bases, with 4 bases of the junction left unmatched. CDR3 sequence (DNA): TGCGCCAGCAGCCCCCGGGACAGGGGGCCCACAGATACGCAGTATTTT. Residues: CASSPRDRGPTDTQYF.

The chain carries TRBV7-9 and TRBJ1-4; 7 bases map to TRBD1. The CDR3 has 15 amino acids. The germline CDR1 and CDR2 sequences are SEHNR and FQNEAQ (reference sequence). The ends lost 2 bases at V and 4 bases at J; junction bases unmatched: 4. In nucleotides, the CDR3 is TGTGCCAGCAGCTTACCCGGGACAGTTAATGAAAAACTGTTTTTT. It yields the protein CASSLPGTVNEKLFF.

The rearrangement uses TRBV28 and TRBJ1-4, with TRBD1 matching 7 bases. This CDR3 has 14 amino acids. Germline V CDR1 and CDR2: MDHEN, SYDVKM. Trimming cost V 10 bases and J 2 bases; bases outside gene matches: 7. This CDR3 is CAILSTGTNEKLFF. In nucleotides, the CDR3 is TGTGCCATCCTTTCGACAGGGACTAATGAAAAACTGTTTTTT.

This clone came up a few times. The chain is built from TRBV2 and TRBJ1-1, with D unclear. CDR3 size: 15 residues. V was pared by 4 bases and J by 0 bases, with 12 bases between. Germline CDR1 SNHLY, CDR2 FYNNEI. The CDR3 is CASSVAVQMNTEAFF. The DNA for the CDR3 is TGTGCCAGCAGTGTGGCAGTCCAAATGAACACTGAAGCTTTCTTT.

This chain uses TRBV5-5 with TRBJ2-3; D gene unclear. V lost 1 base and J lost 0, with 15 bases in between. Germline lookup yields CDR1 SGHKS and CDR2 YYEKEE (reference sequence). CDR3 length equals 17 residues. CDR3 DNA: TGTGCCAGCAGCTTGTTTTCTTACAGATACAGCACAGATACGCAGTATTTT. The encoded protein is CASSLFSYRYSTDTQYF.

This rearrangement joins TRBV12-3 or TRBV12-4 to TRBJ1-1, with 7 bases matching TRBD1. Trimming at V came to 5 bases and at J to 6 bases, leaving 6 bases not matched to a gene. The length of the CDR3 is 13 residues. The CDR3 coding sequence is TGTGCCAGCAGTCCATGGGACAGTCCTGAAGCTTTCTTT. Translated, it gives CASSPWDSPEAFF.

The rearrangement uses TRBV7-2 and TRBJ1-3, with 8 nucleotides matching TRBD1. CDR3 length: 15 amino acids. The trim removed 5 bases at V and 0 bases at J, leaving 3 bases unmatched. Germline CDR1 and CDR2: SGHTA and FQGNSA. CDR3 DNA: TGTGCCAGCAGCCCGGACAGGGACTCTGGAAACACCATATATTTT. Translating it yields CASSPDRDSGNTIYF.

Written as DNA, the CDR3 is TGTGCCAGCAGTGAAGCGCTTCGTGGAGGGAGCGGCTACACCTTC. Encoded protein: CASSEALRGGSGYTF. The V and J genes are TRBV2 and TRBJ1-2; D is uncertain. This CDR3 is 15 amino acids long. Germline values: CDR1 SNHLY, CDR2 FYNNEI. V shed 0 bases and J shed 8 bases, with 16 bases lying between them.

This clone was observed a handful of times. CDR3 amino acids: CASSETSGITMRQFF. For the CDR3, the DNA is TGCGCCAGCAGTGAGACTAGCGGTATTACAATGAGGCAGTTCTTC. The J gene is TRBJ2-1, the V gene TRBV10-1, with TRBD2 matching 8 bases. The germline V gene encodes CDR1 WNHNN and CDR2 SYGVQD (reference sequence). The CDR3 is made up of 15 amino acids. V lost 2 bases and J lost 12; bases outside the gene matches: 12.

J is TRBJ1-2 and V is TRBV11-2, with 8 bases matching TRBD1. The J segment lost 7 bases and the V segment lost 8 bases, leaving 9 bases of the junction unmatched. The CDR3 loop spans 13 amino acids. CDR1 and CDR2 (germline): SGHAT, FQNNGV. The CDR3 protein is CASVQDREGGYTF. CDR3 nucleotides: TGTGCCAGCGTACAGGACAGGGAGGGTGGCTACACCTTC.

The rearrangement joins TRBV7-9 to TRBJ2-1; perhaps TRBD2 as D (6 bases). Germline loops: CDR1 SEHNR, CDR2 FQNEAQ (reference sequence). V lost 4 bases and J 5 bases, leaving 15 bases between the germline ends. The CDR3 runs 15 residues. The CDR3 DNA sequence: TGTGCCAGCAGCTCATGGAGGGGACGACACAATGAGCAGTTCTTC. This sequence encodes CASSSWRGRHNEQFF.

This clone was counted a single time. V and J are TRBV28 and TRBJ1-3; D ambiguous. V lost 6 bases to trimming and J lost 5 bases, with 14 bases between them. The V gene's germline CDR1 is MDHEN and CDR2 SYDVKM. The CDR3 runs to 14 residues. CDR3 region: CASSVTGRRNTIYF. As DNA, the CDR3 is TGTGCCAGCAGCGTAACCGGGAGAAGAAACACCATATATTTT.

This rearrangement joins TRBV7-6 to TRBJ2-5, with TRBD2 matching over 13 bases. Germline V gives CDR1 SGHVS, CDR2 FNYEAQ. The CDR3 extends over 20 amino acids. Trimming removed 2 bases from V and 0 bases from J; junction bases left unmatched: 12. The CDR3 DNA reads as TGTGCCAGCAGCTTATGGGGGCGACTAGCGGGAGGACCGTACCAAGAGACCCAGTACTTC. Amino acids: CASSLWGRLAGGPYQETQYF.

This clone was seen a handful of times. This rearrangement joins TRBV20-1 to TRBJ1-2, with D unresolved. CDR1 DFQATT and CDR2 SNEGSKA come from the germline V gene (reference sequence). Trimming cost V 3 bases and J 7 bases, with 18 bases left between them. The CDR3 loop spans 14 amino acids. The CDR3 is CSASIAGGSGGYTF. CDR3 in DNA: TGCAGTGCTAGTATAGCTGGAGGGAGCGGTGGCTACACCTTC.